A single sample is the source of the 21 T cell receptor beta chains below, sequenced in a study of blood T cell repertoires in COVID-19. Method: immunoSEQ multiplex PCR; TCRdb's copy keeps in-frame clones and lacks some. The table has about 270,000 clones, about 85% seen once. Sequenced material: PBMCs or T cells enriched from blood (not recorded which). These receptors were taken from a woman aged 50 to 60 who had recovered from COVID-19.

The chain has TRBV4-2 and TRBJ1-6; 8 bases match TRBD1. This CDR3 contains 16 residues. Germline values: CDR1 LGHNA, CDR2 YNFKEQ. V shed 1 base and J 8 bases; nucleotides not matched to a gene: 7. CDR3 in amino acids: CASSQVSDRDDSPLHF. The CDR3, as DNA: TGTGCCAGCAGCCAAGTTTCGGACAGGGATGATTCACCCCTCCACTTT.

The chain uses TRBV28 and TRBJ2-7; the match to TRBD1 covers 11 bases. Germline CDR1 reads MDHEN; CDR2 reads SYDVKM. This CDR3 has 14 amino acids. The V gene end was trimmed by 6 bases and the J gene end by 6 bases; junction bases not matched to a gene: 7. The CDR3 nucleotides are TGTGCCAGCAGAAGGCCGGGACAGGGGGGCGAGCAGTACTTC. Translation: CASRRPGQGGEQYF. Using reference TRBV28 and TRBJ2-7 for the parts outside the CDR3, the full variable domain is DVKVTQSSRYLVKRTGEKVFLECVQDMDHENMFWYRQDPGLGLRLIYFSYDVKMKEKGDIPEGYSVSREKKERFSLILESASTNQTSMYLCASRRPGQGGEQYFGPGTRLTVT.

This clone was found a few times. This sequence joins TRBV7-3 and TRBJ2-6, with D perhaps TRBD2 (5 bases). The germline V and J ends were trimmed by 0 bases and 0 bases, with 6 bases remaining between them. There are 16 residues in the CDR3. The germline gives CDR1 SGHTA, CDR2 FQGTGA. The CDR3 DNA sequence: TGTGCCAGCAGCTTAACCGGGAACTCTGGGGCCAACGTCCTGACTTTC. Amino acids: CASSLTGNSGANVLTF.

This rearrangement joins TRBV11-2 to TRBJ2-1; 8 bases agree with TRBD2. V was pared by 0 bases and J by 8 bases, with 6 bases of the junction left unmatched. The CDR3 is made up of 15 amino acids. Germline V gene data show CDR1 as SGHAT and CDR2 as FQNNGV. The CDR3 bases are TGTGCCAGCAGCTTAGACGGGAGGGCCCCATATGAGCAGTTCTTC. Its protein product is CASSLDGRAPYEQFF. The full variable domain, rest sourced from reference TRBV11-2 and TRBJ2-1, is EAGVAQSPRYKIIEKRQSVAFWCNPISGHATLYWYQQILGQGPKLLIQFQNNGVVDDSQLPKDRFSAERLKGVDSTLKIQPAKLEDSAVYLCASSLDGRAPYEQFFGPGTRLTVL.

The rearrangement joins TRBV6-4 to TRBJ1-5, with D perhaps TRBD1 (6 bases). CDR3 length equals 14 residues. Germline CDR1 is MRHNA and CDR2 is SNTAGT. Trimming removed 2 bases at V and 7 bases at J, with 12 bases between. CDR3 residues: CASSDEGGSQPQHF. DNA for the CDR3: TGTGCCAGCAGTGACGAGGGGGGGAGCCAGCCCCAGCATTTT.

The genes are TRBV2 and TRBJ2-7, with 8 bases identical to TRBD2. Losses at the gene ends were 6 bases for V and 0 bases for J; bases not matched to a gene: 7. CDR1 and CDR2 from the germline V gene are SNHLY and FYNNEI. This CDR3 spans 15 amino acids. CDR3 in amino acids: CASRGYSGASYEQYF. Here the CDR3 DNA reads TGTGCCAGCAGGGGATATAGCGGGGCCTCCTACGAGCAGTACTTC.

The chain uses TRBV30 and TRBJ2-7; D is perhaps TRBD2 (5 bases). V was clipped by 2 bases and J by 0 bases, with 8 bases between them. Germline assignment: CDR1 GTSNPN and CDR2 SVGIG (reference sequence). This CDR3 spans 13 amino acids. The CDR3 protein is CAWSHTSSYEQYF. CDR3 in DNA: TGTGCCTGGAGTCACACTAGCTCCTACGAGCAGTACTTC.

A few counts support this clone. The CDR3 loop is CASSLGVGLANSPLHF. In DNA, the CDR3 is TGTGCCAGCAGTCTCGGTGTGGGGTTAGCGAATTCACCCCTCCACTTT. This chain connects TRBV3-1 (or the pseudogene TRBV3-2) to TRBJ1-6; D is ambiguous. The CDR3 has 16 residues. V lost 6 bases to trimming and J lost 7 bases, with 19 bases between them. CDR1 and CDR2 (germline): LGHDT, YNNKEL (reference sequence).

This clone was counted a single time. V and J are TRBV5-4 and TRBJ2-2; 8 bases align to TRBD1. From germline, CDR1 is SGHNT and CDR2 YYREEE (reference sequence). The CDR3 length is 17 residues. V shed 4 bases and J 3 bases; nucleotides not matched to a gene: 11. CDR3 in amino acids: CASSLDRQGKDTGELFF. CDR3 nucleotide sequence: TGTGCCAGCAGCCTTGACCGACAGGGGAAGGACACCGGGGAGCTGTTTTTT.

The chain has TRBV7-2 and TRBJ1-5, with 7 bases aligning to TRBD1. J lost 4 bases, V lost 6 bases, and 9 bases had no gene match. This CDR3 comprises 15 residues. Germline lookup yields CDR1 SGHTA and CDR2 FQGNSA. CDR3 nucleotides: TGTGCCAGCAGGAAACAGGGGTTAAGTAATCAGCCCCAGCATTTT. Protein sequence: CASRKQGLSNQPQHF.

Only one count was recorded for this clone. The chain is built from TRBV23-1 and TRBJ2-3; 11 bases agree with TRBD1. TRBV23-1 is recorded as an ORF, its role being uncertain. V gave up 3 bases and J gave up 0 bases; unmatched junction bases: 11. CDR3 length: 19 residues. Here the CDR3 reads CASSHPGTGGSQSTDTQYF. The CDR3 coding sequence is TGCGCCAGCAGTCATCCCGGGACAGGGGGAAGCCAAAGCACAGATACGCAGTATTTT.

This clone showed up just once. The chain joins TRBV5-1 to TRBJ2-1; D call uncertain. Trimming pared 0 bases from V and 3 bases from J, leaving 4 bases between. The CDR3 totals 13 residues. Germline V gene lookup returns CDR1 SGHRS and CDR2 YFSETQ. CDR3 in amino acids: CASSLDGYNEQFF. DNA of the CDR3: TGCGCCAGCAGCTTGGACGGCTACAATGAGCAGTTCTTC.

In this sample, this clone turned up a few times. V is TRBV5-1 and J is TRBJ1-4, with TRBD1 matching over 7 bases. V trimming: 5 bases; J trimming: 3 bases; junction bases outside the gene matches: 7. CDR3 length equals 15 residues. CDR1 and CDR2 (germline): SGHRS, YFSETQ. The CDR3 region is CASSSPGQSNEKLFF. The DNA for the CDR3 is TGCGCCAGCAGTTCCCCGGGACAGTCTAATGAAAAACTGTTTTTT.

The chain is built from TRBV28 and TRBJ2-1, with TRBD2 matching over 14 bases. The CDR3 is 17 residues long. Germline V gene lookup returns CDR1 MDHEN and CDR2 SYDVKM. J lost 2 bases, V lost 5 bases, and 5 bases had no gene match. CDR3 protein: CASSVVTSGRAYNEQFF. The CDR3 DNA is TGTGCCAGCAGTGTCGTGACTAGCGGGAGGGCCTACAATGAGCAGTTCTTC.

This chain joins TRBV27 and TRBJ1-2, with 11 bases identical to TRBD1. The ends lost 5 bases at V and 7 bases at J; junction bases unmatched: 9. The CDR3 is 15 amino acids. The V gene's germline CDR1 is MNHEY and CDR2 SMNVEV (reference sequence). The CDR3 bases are TGTGCCAGCAGTCCCGGGACAGGGGGTCGCTTTGGCTACACCTTC. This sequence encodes CASSPGTGGRFGYTF.

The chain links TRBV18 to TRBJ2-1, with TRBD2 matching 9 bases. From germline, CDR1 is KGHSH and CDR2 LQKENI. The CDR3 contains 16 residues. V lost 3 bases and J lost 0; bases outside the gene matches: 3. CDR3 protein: CASSPLSGSSYNEQFF. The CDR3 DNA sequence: TGTGCCAGCTCACCGCTTAGCGGGAGCTCCTACAATGAGCAGTTCTTC.

As DNA, the CDR3 is TGTGCCAGCTCGTCAGAACCGGGACAGAGGACCTGGAATACGCAGTATTTT. Its translation is CASSSEPGQRTWNTQYF. V and J are TRBV18 and TRBJ2-3, with 7 bases aligning to TRBD1. After removal of 6 bases from V and 7 bases from J, the junction contained 19 bases not matched to a gene. Per germline, CDR1 KGHSH and CDR2 LQKENI. The CDR3 extends over 17 amino acids.

The CDR3 spells CASSLGRQGHQPQHF. CDR3 DNA: TGTGCCAGCAGCTTGGGTAGGCAGGGCCACCAGCCCCAGCATTTT. The chain has TRBV5-6 and TRBJ1-5; TRBD1 is a possible D gene (5 bases). There are 15 residues in the CDR3. V lost 0 bases and J lost 7, with 14 bases in between. Germline V lookup: CDR1 SGHDT, CDR2 YYEEEE.

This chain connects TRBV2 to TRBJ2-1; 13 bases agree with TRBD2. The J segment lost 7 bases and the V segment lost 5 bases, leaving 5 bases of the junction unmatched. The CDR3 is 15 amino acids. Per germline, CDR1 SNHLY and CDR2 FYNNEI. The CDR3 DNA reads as TGTGCCAGCAGTCTTACTAGCGGGAGGGCGAATGAGCAGTTCTTC. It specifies CASSLTSGRANEQFF.

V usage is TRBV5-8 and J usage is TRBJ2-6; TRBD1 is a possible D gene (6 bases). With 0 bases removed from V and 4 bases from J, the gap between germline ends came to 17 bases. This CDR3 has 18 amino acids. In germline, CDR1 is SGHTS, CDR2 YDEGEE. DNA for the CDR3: TGTGCCAGCAGCTTGGCCCCCCGTTCCACAGGGGGGGCCAACGTCCTGACTTTC. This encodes CASSLAPRSTGGANVLTF.

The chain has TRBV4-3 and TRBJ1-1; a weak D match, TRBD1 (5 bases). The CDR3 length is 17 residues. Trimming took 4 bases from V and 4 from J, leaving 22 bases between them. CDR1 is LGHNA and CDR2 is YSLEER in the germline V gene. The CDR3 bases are TGCGCCAGCAGCCGCGGCATCGGCGGGGCTTGGAGCACTGAAGCTTTCTTT. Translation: CASSRGIGGAWSTEAFF.